These T cell receptor beta chains were read from a single sample in a study of blood T cell repertoires in COVID-19. The data were produced by immunoSEQ multiplex PCR, yet TCRdb's version contains in-frame clones alone and is incomplete. The top ten clones hold 40% to 55% of a sample with under 30,000 clones, roughly 80% of them seen once. The material sequenced was peripheral blood. The origin of the receptors is a woman in her 70s with acute or convalescent COVID-19. Each CDR3 is given with its conserved first and last residue. The D gene is left open where the match is weak.

>TRBD1|TRBJ2-4|TRBV9
CASSDPLSGDSGVAKNIQYF
>TRBD2|TRBJ2-3|TRBV7-2
CASSNSGGASTDTQYF
>TRBD2|TRBJ2-1|TRBV7-8
CASSLMRRGSYNEQFF
>TRBD1|TRBJ1-5|TRBV7-8
CASSPGLTGGGEDQPQHF
>NA|TRBJ2-5|TRBV27
CASSFLTSTRQETQYF
>TRBD1|TRBJ1-2|TRBV10-3
CAISERGQGMGGYTF
>TRBD2|TRBJ2-1|TRBV15
CATSGRLAGLHNEQFF
>TRBD1|TRBJ2-5|TRBV24-1
CATSDEAGTGKETQYF
>NA|TRBJ2-1|TRBV6-2/TRBV6-3
CASSSRGKGASEYNEQFF
>NA|TRBJ2-5|TRBV28
CASMAGKETQYF
>TRBD2|TRBJ2-3|TRBV2
CASSGTSGTTQYF
>NA|TRBJ2-1|TRBV5-1
CASSMDSSSYNEQFF
>NA|TRBJ1-3|TRBV3-1/TRBV3-2
CASSQKSPVAGNTIYF
>TRBD1|TRBJ2-1|TRBV6-5
CASSPGTAYNEQFF
>NA|TRBJ1-1|TRBV20-1
CSARTGTIAFF
>NA|TRBJ1-2|TRBV21-1
CASRDRGSYGYTF
>NA|TRBJ2-1|TRBV2
CASNQGSSYNEQFF
>TRBD2|TRBJ2-3|TRBV7-2
CASSPWTSPSDTQYF
>NA|TRBJ1-4|TRBV27
CASSPGGEKLFF
>TRBD1|TRBJ2-5|TRBV5-5
CASSYPRTGLEETQYF
>TRBD1|TRBJ2-1|TRBV18
CASSPRQGNEQFF
>NA|TRBJ2-3|TRBV27
CASSPLGGGLTDTQYF
>NA|TRBJ1-4|TRBV19
CASSPPVLEKLFF
>TRBD1|TRBJ1-2|TRBV27
CASSQTGGRYGYTF
>NA|TRBJ2-4|TRBV6-2/TRBV6-3
CASSPTPGLIAKNIQYF
>TRBD1|TRBJ2-3|TRBV2
CATRGRGRVLSTDTQYF
>NA|TRBJ2-3|TRBV14
CASSPGQGTWADTQYF
>TRBD1|TRBJ1-4|TRBV5-1
CASRSGTGNEKLFF
>TRBD2|TRBJ2-3|TRBV27
CASSQRELRTDTQYF
>NA|TRBJ2-3|TRBV7-3
CASSLLAWDTQYF
>NA|TRBJ2-7|TRBV5-6
CASSSGQRSLVGEQYF
>TRBD1|TRBJ1-5|TRBV3-1/TRBV3-2
CASSPGQGGRGNQPQHF
>NA|TRBJ2-2|TRBV3-1/TRBV3-2
CASSQHQVPGELFF
>NA|TRBJ2-2|TRBV19
CASPQSGQKGCGGELFF
>NA|TRBJ1-1|TRBV6-5
CATSLGVYTEAFF
>NA|TRBJ2-7|TRBV9
CASSADWTPGHEQYF
>TRBD1|TRBJ1-2|TRBV19
CASSPGQDYGYTF
>NA|TRBJ1-1|TRBV9
CASSVAGRADTEAFF
>TRBD2|TRBJ2-1|TRBV27
CASSLMAGEGNEQFF
>NA|TRBJ2-3|TRBV19
CASTPDSLSTDTQYF
>TRBD1|TRBJ1-2|TRBV25-1
CASKEPGDSYGYTF
>TRBD1|TRBJ1-1|TRBV11-2
CASSLDVGQGSSEAFF
>TRBD1|TRBJ1-5|TRBV19
CASSITQGAIQPQHF
>NA|TRBJ2-7|TRBV14
CASSTNQGGREQYF